This TCR beta chain was identified during a study of early T cells in non-severe SARS-CoV-2 infection. Overall study context: Sequencing was performed on bulk RNA from unsorted whole blood, leaving chains unpaired.

V lost 0 bases to trimming and J lost 5 bases, with 13 bases between them. Germline V CDR1 and CDR2: KGHSH, LQKENI. The CDR3 loop spans 15 amino acids. Individual cDNA molecules were tagged with unique molecular identifiers, the study reported. From the 5' RACE reads, TCRdb called clonotypes with MiXCR, one entry per CDR3 protein. The repertoire consists of more than 75,000 distinct CDR3 sequences, with less than 15% occurring once and the leading ten covering nearly 6%. The material sequenced was whole blood. The origin of this receptor is an adult who was a healthcare worker with PCR-confirmed SARS-CoV-2 infection or an uninfected control (not recorded which). The chain joins TRBV18 to TRBJ1-2; no clear D gene. CDR3 DNA: TGTGCCAGCTCACCACCAGAGGCCGGTTGGTATGGCTACACCTTC. It is translated as CASSPPEAGWYGYTF.